Below are 24 T cell receptor beta chains sequenced from a single sample in a study of early stage breast cancer tumors. Sequencing used immunoSEQ multiplex PCR; TCRdb keeps in-frame clones, though not all of them. The repertoire holds about 9,700 clones, around 76% seen once, with 8.8% in the top ten. Sequencing input: normal breast tissue next to the tumor. Receptor source: a person aged 35 to 50 with breast cancer.

This rearrangement joins TRBV9 to TRBJ2-5, with D maybe TRBD2 (6 bases). Germline CDR1 and CDR2: SGDLS and YYNGEE. Trimming cost V 3 bases and J 5 bases, with 20 bases left between them. The CDR3 is made up of 16 amino acids. The CDR3 is CASSASLAPMGETQYF. The CDR3 DNA reads TGTGCCAGCAGCGCCTCCCTAGCGCCCATGGGGGAGACCCAGTACTTC. The full variable domain, completed using reference TRBV9 and TRBJ2-5, is DSGVTQTPKHLITATGQRVTLRCSPRSGDLSVYWYQQSLDQGLQFLIQYYNGEERAKGNILERFSAQQFPDLHSELNLSSLELGDSALYFCASSASLAPMGETQYFGPGTRLLVL.

This clone turned up a few times. The CDR3 loop is CASGQANQPQHF. Here the CDR3 DNA reads TGCGCCAGCGGACAGGCCAATCAGCCCCAGCATTTT. The J gene is TRBJ1-5, the V gene TRBV10-2; 7 bases line up with TRBD1. In germline, CDR1 is WSHSY, CDR2 SAAADI. The ends lost 8 bases at V and 3 bases at J; junction bases unmatched: 1. The CDR3 runs to 12 residues.

The count of this clone is one. The chain links TRBV27 to TRBJ2-7; 10 bases line up with TRBD2. The germline gives CDR1 MNHEY, CDR2 SMNVEV (reference sequence). The CDR3 sequence is 15 residues long. V lost 5 bases, J lost 6 bases, and 10 bases stayed unmatched. CDR3 amino acids: CASSPLGAGGAEQYF. The CDR3 DNA is TGTGCCAGCAGTCCCCTAGGAGCGGGAGGGGCCGAGCAGTACTTC.

This rearrangement joins TRBV27 to TRBJ1-4, with 7 bases matching TRBD1. V was clipped by 7 bases and J by 8 bases; unmatched bases: 10. From germline, CDR1 is MNHEY and CDR2 SMNVEV (reference sequence). The CDR3 covers 14 residues. As DNA, the CDR3 is TGTGCCAGCAAAGCGACAGGGTTCTGGGAAAAACTGTTTTTT. Residues: CASKATGFWEKLFF.

V usage is TRBV19 and J usage is TRBJ1-1, with a tentative D call TRBD1 (6 bases). CDR1 LNHDA and CDR2 SQIVND come from the germline V gene (reference sequence). There are 15 residues in the CDR3. V dropped 3 bases and J dropped 4 bases, with 15 bases sitting between them. The CDR3 sequence: CASSIQWGAPTEAFF. The CDR3 DNA follows: TGTGCCAGTAGTATTCAGTGGGGGGCTCCCACTGAAGCTTTCTTT.

In this sample, this clone turned up once. This chain connects TRBV6-4 to TRBJ1-5; 10 nucleotides line up with TRBD1. CDR1 and CDR2 from the germline V gene are MRHNA and SNTAGT. The CDR3 spans 19 residues. The junction had 9 bases not matched to a gene; V was cut back by 0 bases and J by 1 base. The CDR3 region is CASSDSPRDRGMSNQPQHF. CDR3 nucleotide sequence: TGTGCCAGCAGTGACTCGCCTCGGGACAGGGGCATGAGCAATCAGCCCCAGCATTTT.

V usage is TRBV28 and J usage is TRBJ1-1, with D unresolved. V dropped 6 bases and J dropped 4 bases, with 12 bases sitting between them. Germline V lookup: CDR1 MDHEN, CDR2 SYDVKM. This CDR3 comprises 13 residues. The CDR3, as DNA: TGTGCCAGCAGGCCGCAGCGGGGCACTGAAGCTTTCTTT. Protein: CASRPQRGTEAFF.

The chain is built from TRBV6-5 and TRBJ2-7, with 9 bases identical to TRBD1. Looked up from germline, CDR1 is MNHEY and CDR2 is SVGAGI. V gave up 2 bases and J gave up 4 bases; unmatched junction bases: 6. The CDR3 extends over 15 amino acids. The DNA for the CDR3 is TGTGCCAGCAGTTACAAGGCCGGGACAGGGTACGAGCAGTACTTC. Its protein is CASSYKAGTGYEQYF.

V gene TRBV27 combines with J gene TRBJ2-3; D is perhaps TRBD1 or TRBD2 (6 bases each). V shed 6 bases and J shed 2 bases, with 12 bases lying between them. The CDR3 totals 14 residues. Per germline, CDR1 MNHEY and CDR2 SMNVEV (reference sequence). CDR3: CASSGGLPTDTQYF. The CDR3 nucleotides are TGTGCCAGCAGCGGGGGCCTGCCCACAGATACGCAGTATTTT.

The rearrangement joins TRBV19 to TRBJ2-3; 11 positions agree with TRBD2. The germline V gene has CDR1 LNHDA and CDR2 SQIVND (reference sequence). The CDR3 consists of 16 residues. Germline trimming cut 2 bases from V and 8 bases from J; bases unmatched to any gene: 9. The CDR3 protein is CASSINSGRAGGTQYF. CDR3 in DNA: TGTGCCAGTAGTATAAATAGCGGGAGGGCCGGGGGTACGCAGTATTTT.

Notes on this clone: At one end, the junction sequence differs from germline, possibly due to a read error. This sequence joins TRBV19 and TRBJ1-4, with 10 bases identical to TRBD1. From germline, CDR1 is LNHDA and CDR2 SQIVND (reference sequence). The CDR3 consists of 12 residues. CDR3 nucleotide sequence: TGTGCCAGTAGTATGAGGGACAGGGGATCCATTTTT. Translating it yields CASSMRDRGSIF.

The genes are TRBV19 and TRBJ2-3, with 10 bases lining up with TRBD1. This CDR3 has 14 residues. CDR1 is LNHDA, CDR2 SQIVND, per germline (reference sequence). The ends lost 7 bases at V and 3 bases at J; junction bases unmatched: 4. The DNA for the CDR3 is TGTGCCAGTACTAGGACAGGGGGAACAGATACGCAGTATTTT. It is translated as CASTRTGGTDTQYF.

The rearrangement joins TRBV6-1 to TRBJ2-5; D not certain. The V gene's germline CDR1 is MNHNS and CDR2 SASEGT. The V end was cut by 4 bases, the J end by 1 base, with 13 bases between. This CDR3 has 15 amino acids. CDR3 DNA: TGTGCCAGCAGTGGCACCCTAGAGTTCCAAGAGACCCAGTACTTC. This gives the protein CASSGTLEFQETQYF.

The V and J genes are TRBV30 and TRBJ1-2, with a tentative D call TRBD1 (5 bases). V shed 2 bases and J shed 7 bases, with 14 bases lying between them. This CDR3 has 13 amino acids. CDR1 is GTSNPN and CDR2 is SVGIG in the germline V gene (reference sequence). CDR3 nucleotide sequence: TGTGCCTGGAGTATGTCGGTCGGGGGTGGCTACACCTTC. Its translation is CAWSMSVGGGYTF.

The chain couples TRBV30 to TRBJ1-2; no clear D. The CDR3 length is 12 residues. Trimming cost V 3 bases and J 3 bases, with 8 bases left between them. Germline V lookup: CDR1 GTSNPN, CDR2 SVGIG (reference sequence). The CDR3 DNA sequence: TGTGCCTGGAGGCCTTTAGACTATGGCTACACCTTC. Its protein product is CAWRPLDYGYTF.

J is TRBJ2-1 and V is TRBV6-5; 7 nucleotides line up with TRBD2. Germline V gene data show CDR1 as MNHEY and CDR2 as SVGAGI. CDR3 length equals 14 residues. Trimming cost V 5 bases and J 5 bases; bases outside gene matches: 6. The CDR3 here is CASSPGTTHNEQFF. Here the CDR3 DNA reads TGTGCCAGCAGTCCTGGGACTACCCACAATGAGCAGTTCTTC.

This clone was seen only a few times. V and J are TRBV15 and TRBJ2-7; D may be TRBD1 or TRBD2 (5 bases each). The V gene lost 2 bases and the J gene lost 6 bases, with 23 bases spanning the gap. Germline V gene lookup returns CDR1 LNHNV and CDR2 YYDKDF (reference sequence). The CDR3 has 17 amino acids. As DNA, the CDR3 is TGTGCCACCAGCAGATCGAGAGGGCAGGGTAGAGAGGGCGAGCAGTACTTC. Its protein product is CATSRSRGQGREGEQYF. The full variable domain, its missing parts supplied by reference TRBV15 and TRBJ2-7, is DAMVIQNPRYQVTQFGKPVTLSCSQTLNHNVMYWYQQKSSQAPKLLFHYYDKDFNNEADTPDNFQSRRPNTSFCFLDIRSPGLGDTAMYLCATSRSRGQGREGEQYFGPGTRLTVT.

The rearrangement joins TRBV7-8 to TRBJ2-2; D is uncertain. The germline gives CDR1 SGHVS, CDR2 FQNEAQ. V lost 5 bases and J lost 4, with 14 bases in between. CDR3 size: 15 residues. The DNA for the CDR3 is TGTGCCAGCAGCGCGGCCCCGGAGCCCACCGGGGAGCTGTTTTTT. Protein sequence: CASSAAPEPTGELFF.

The rearrangement links TRBV19 to TRBJ2-1; 12 nucleotides align to TRBD2. The CDR3 consists of 17 residues. Germline CDR1 LNHDA, CDR2 SQIVND (reference sequence). Losses at the gene ends were 1 base for V and 3 bases for J; bases not matched to a gene: 4. For the CDR3, the DNA is TGTGCCAGTAGTATAGCTAGCGGGAGGGCCGGCTACAATGAGCAGTTCTTC. Its translation is CASSIASGRAGYNEQFF.

The V and J genes are TRBV2 and TRBJ1-1, with D unclear. The V end lost 2 bases, the J end lost 4 bases, and 14 bases lay between the germline ends. The germline CDR1 and CDR2 sequences are SNHLY and FYNNEI. The CDR3 length is 15 residues. As DNA, the CDR3 is TGTGCCAGCAGTGAACGACAAATGGATAGCACTGAAGCTTTCTTT. Translating gives CASSERQMDSTEAFF. Supplemented by reference TRBV2 and TRBJ1-1, the full variable domain reads EPEVTQTPSHQVTQMGQEVILRCVPISNHLYFYWYRQILGQKVEFLVSFYNNEISEKSEIFDDQFSVERPDGSNFTLKIRSTKLEDSAMYFCASSERQMDSTEAFFGQGTRLTVV.

The V call is TRBV27, the J call TRBJ2-7; D may be TRBD1 or TRBD2 (5 bases each). Trimming cost V 3 bases and J 0 bases, with 15 bases left between them. This CDR3 is built from 16 residues. In germline, CDR1 is MNHEY, CDR2 SMNVEV (reference sequence). As DNA, the CDR3 is TGTGCCAGCAGTTTCTCAGGGACCGCGATCTCCTACGAGCAGTACTTC. Translation gives CASSFSGTAISYEQYF.

The chain has TRBV5-4 and TRBJ2-1; a weak D match, TRBD2 (5 bases). This CDR3 is 16 amino acids long. Trimming removed 4 bases at V and 0 bases at J, with 14 bases between. Germline V gene data show CDR1 as SGHNT and CDR2 as YYREEE (reference sequence). The CDR3 region has the DNA TGTGCCAGCAGCGGATTTAGCGAGAGCTCCTACAATGAGCAGTTCTTC. It is translated as CASSGFSESSYNEQFF.

This rearrangement joins TRBV6-6 to TRBJ2-5; possibly TRBD2 for D (6 bases). Trimming removed 8 bases from V and 5 bases from J, with 15 bases in between. Germline V lookup: CDR1 MNHNY, CDR2 SVGAGI (reference sequence). This CDR3 is built from 13 residues. CDR3 nucleotides: TGTGCCAGCTCCCAGGAGGGCCACGAGACCCAGTACTTC. Protein sequence: CASSQEGHETQYF.

The J gene is TRBJ2-1, the V gene TRBV6-1; 9 nucleotides agree with TRBD1. Germline trimming cut 7 bases from V and 9 bases from J; bases unmatched to any gene: 7. Germline CDR1 is MNHNS and CDR2 is SASEGT. The CDR3 extends over 13 amino acids. CDR3 nucleotides: TGTGCCAGCAACCGGGACAGGGCGGGTGAGCAGTTCTTC. Its protein product is CASNRDRAGEQFF.